Presented here are 32 T cell receptor beta chains from one specimen sequenced in a study of blood T cells in healthy people across ages. A second PCR of about 7 to 12 cycles used a sample-barcoded 5' primer and a J-beta primer mix. One entry per CDR3 protein, called by TCRdb with MiXCR from the 5' RACE reads. The profile shows around 900,000 distinct CDR3 sequences, more than 25% of them singletons. The sequenced sample consisted of blood. The receptors shown here come from a woman aged 80 or over in good health.

The table lists this clonotype with many counts. The V and J genes are TRBV27 and TRBJ2-5, with TRBD2 as a possible D gene (5 bases). Trimming left V 5 bases short and J 4 bases short, with 14 bases between. Germline CDR1 is MNHEY and CDR2 is SMNVEV (reference sequence). The CDR3 totals 14 residues. The DNA for the CDR3 is TGTGCCAGCAGTGACTACGGACGGAGAGAGACCCAGTACTTC. It translates to CASSDYGRRETQYF.

This clonotype was observed a handful of times. The chain links TRBV3-1 to TRBJ2-1; 7 bases are shared with TRBD1. The CDR3 consists of 15 residues. Germline assignment: CDR1 LGHDT and CDR2 YNNKEL (reference sequence). V lost 3 bases, J lost 0 bases, and 2 bases stayed unmatched. CDR3 sequence reads: CASSQKGASYNEQFF. In nucleotides, the CDR3 is TGTGCCAGCAGCCAGAAGGGGGCCTCCTACAATGAGCAGTTCTTC.

This chain uses TRBV15 with TRBJ2-3; weak D call: TRBD2 (5 bases). The CDR3 spans 12 residues. Germline V gene sequence: CDR1 LNHNV, CDR2 YYDKDF (reference sequence). Trimming stripped 6 bases from V and 6 bases from J, with 10 bases between. The CDR3 reads CATSEGRDTQYF. The CDR3 DNA follows: TGTGCCACCAGTGAGGGTAGGGATACGCAGTATTTT.

This clonotype was counted between two and nine times. The genes are TRBV10-3 and TRBJ2-5; 7 positions match TRBD1. Trimming took 11 bases from V and 5 from J; bases not matched to a gene: 11. The CDR3 is 13 amino acids. In germline, CDR1 is ENHRY, CDR2 SYGVKD. The CDR3 DNA reads as TGTGCCGCCACGGGACAGCCGGGGGAGACCCAGTACTTC. Its protein product is CAATGQPGETQYF.

With respect to this clonotype: This may be a read error, as it is one base from a much larger clone. The chain uses TRBV6-5 and TRBJ2-1; TRBD1 matches 7 bases. The J call is in doubt because the DNA end fits TRBJ2-7 better. There are 14 residues in the CDR3. CDR1 is MNHEY, CDR2 SVGAGI, per germline. DNA for the CDR3: TGTGCCAGCAGTACGGACAGGAACGACAATGAGCAGTACTTC. It translates to CASSTDRNDNEQYF.

This clonotype was observed many times. The chain combines TRBV27 with TRBJ2-2; D is undetermined. Germline CDR1 is MNHEY and CDR2 is SMNVEV (reference sequence). V was clipped by 0 bases and J by 4 bases, with 3 bases between them. The CDR3 contains 13 residues. DNA of the CDR3: TGTGCCAGCAGTTTATCGGGCACCGGGGAGCTGTTTTTT. Translated: CASSLSGTGELFF.

This chain uses TRBV12-3 or TRBV12-4 with TRBJ1-1; D is possibly TRBD1 (6 bases). CDR3 length: 14 amino acids. V lost 6 bases and J lost 1, with 12 bases in between. The CDR3 nucleotides are TGTGCCAGCAGACCCGGGACATCGAACACTGAAGCTTTCTTT. It translates to CASRPGTSNTEAFF.

V is TRBV29-1 and J is TRBJ1-2; D remains ambiguous. Germline CDR1 is SQVTM and CDR2 is ANQGSEA. The CDR3 spans 13 residues. Trimming took off 0 bases at V and 8 bases at J, with 13 bases between the two ends. CDR3 protein: CSVEDLRVGGYTF. For the CDR3, the DNA is TGCAGCGTTGAAGATCTTAGGGTCGGCGGCTACACCTTC. The full variable domain, its missing parts supplied by reference TRBV29-1 and TRBJ1-2, is SAVISQKPSRDICQRGTSLTIQCQVDSQVTMMFWYRQQPGQSLTLIATANQGSEATYESGFVIDKFPISRPNLTFSTLTVSNMSPEDSSIYLCSVEDLRVGGYTFGSGTRLTVV.

The genes are TRBV30 and TRBJ2-3, with TRBD2 matching over 8 bases. Per the germline V gene, CDR1 is GTSNPN and CDR2 is SVGIG (reference sequence). Trimming took 3 bases from V and 7 from J; bases not matched to a gene: 12. The CDR3 runs 15 residues. CDR3 sequence (DNA): TGTGCCTGGAGCCCCAGCGGGGGTGGAAGAAATACGCAGTATTTT. It encodes CAWSPSGGGRNTQYF.

As to this clonotype: A much larger clone sits a single nucleotide away, making a read error possible. The V and J genes are TRBV6-2 or TRBV6-3 and TRBJ2-2, with D possibly being TRBD1 (5 bases). The germline V gene encodes CDR1 MNHEY and CDR2 SVGEGT. Trimming took off 8 bases at V and 7 bases at J, with 14 bases between the two ends. The CDR3 runs 13 residues. CDR3 sequence: CASGPQVNGELFF. The CDR3, as DNA: TGTGCCAGCGGCCCACAGGTTAACGGGGAGCTGTTTTTT.

This clonotype appeared many times. The chain joins TRBV15 to TRBJ2-6; no clear D gene. Germline V gene data show CDR1 as LNHNV and CDR2 as YYDKDF (reference sequence). Trimming took 0 bases from V and 0 from J, leaving 9 bases between them. The CDR3 runs 17 residues. The CDR3 DNA reads as TGTGCCACCAGCAGAGATTTCCGGCCCTCTGGGGCCAACGTCCTGACTTTC. Encoded protein: CATSRDFRPSGANVLTF.

This clonotype was seen repeatedly, ten times or more. DNA for the CDR3: TGTGCCAGCAGCCCGGACCGGAGAGGCTCACCCCTCCACTTT. Its translation is CASSPDRRGSPLHF. The V and J genes are TRBV7-2 and TRBJ1-6; D unclear. Per germline, CDR1 SGHTA and CDR2 FQGNSA. V was shortened by 5 bases and J by 10 bases, with 15 bases between the two germline ends. The CDR3 runs 14 residues.

The chain uses TRBV27 and TRBJ1-3; a weak D match, TRBD1 (5 bases). V was pared by 1 base and J by 1 base, with 11 bases between. The germline gives CDR1 MNHEY, CDR2 SMNVEV (reference sequence). This CDR3 contains 16 residues. CDR3 protein: CASSLYGTPSGNTIYF. CDR3 nucleotides: TGTGCCAGCAGTTTATACGGGACCCCATCTGGAAACACCATATATTTT.

Only a few counts were recorded for this clonotype. This may be a read error, as it is one base from a much larger clone. The V and J genes are TRBV7-2 and TRBJ1-4; D remains ambiguous. CDR3 size: 15 residues. Per germline, CDR1 SGHTA and CDR2 FQGNSA. CDR3 in amino acids: CASSLGELANEKRFF. The CDR3 DNA sequence: TGTGCCAGCAGCTTAGGGGAACTCGCTAATGAAAAACGGTTTTTT.

The rearrangement uses TRBV19 and TRBJ2-1, with D hard to call. Germline values: CDR1 LNHDA, CDR2 SQIVND (reference sequence). Trimming took off 1 base at V and 10 bases at J, with 11 bases between the two ends. The CDR3 is 13 amino acids. The CDR3 loop is CASSIVETEEQFF. CDR3 bases: TGTGCCAGTAGTATAGTCGAGACTGAGGAGCAGTTCTTC.

This clonotype was detected ten times or more. This chain joins TRBV29-1 and TRBJ2-1; 9 nucleotides agree with TRBD1. V shed 2 bases and J 13 bases; nucleotides not matched to a gene: 6. The CDR3 has 12 residues. CDR1 SQVTM and CDR2 ANQGSEA come from the germline V gene. CDR3 protein: CSVETQGAFQFF. As DNA, the CDR3 is TGCAGCGTTGAAACACAGGGGGCCTTCCAGTTCTTC.

The rearrangement links TRBV6-2 or TRBV6-3 to TRBJ1-5, with 7 bases that match TRBD1. Germline V gene sequence: CDR1 MNHEY, CDR2 SVGEGT. Unmatched junction bases numbered 12, after V lost 4 bases and J lost 0 bases. CDR3 length: 18 amino acids. The CDR3 sequence is CASSCRLQGRGSNQPQHF. The DNA of the CDR3 is TGTGCCAGCAGTTGCCGATTACAGGGGAGGGGTAGCAATCAGCCCCAGCATTTT.

There are a few counts of this clonotype. This clone may be a read error of a much larger clone one base away. The CDR3 DNA follows: TGTGCCAGCAGCTTGGGGACAGGTAGCCAGTTCTTC. It codes for CASSLGTGSQFF. This chain links TRBV7-2 with TRBJ2-1, with TRBD1 identical over 8 bases. Germline assignment: CDR1 SGHTA and CDR2 FQGNSA. Germline trimming cut 3 bases from V and 13 bases from J; bases unmatched to any gene: 5. This CDR3 comprises 12 residues.

This clonotype was recorded at least ten times. This chain uses TRBV7-9 with TRBJ2-1, with a tentative D call TRBD1 (6 bases). CDR1 SEHNR and CDR2 FQNEAQ come from the germline V gene (reference sequence). The CDR3 length is 15 residues. Trimming cost V 0 bases and J 6 bases, with 12 bases left between them. CDR3 sequence reads: CASSLARQAFNEQFF. The CDR3 region has the DNA TGTGCCAGCAGCTTAGCCCGACAGGCCTTCAATGAGCAGTTCTTC.

The sample holds many counts of this clonotype. This sequence joins TRBV21-1 and TRBJ2-1. TRBV21-1 is a listed pseudogene. The CDR3 runs 10 residues. The CDR3 DNA is TGTGCCAGCGGAGCACGCGATCAGTTCTTC. Encoded protein: CASGARDQFF.

Turning to this clonotype: This may stem from a read error, because a much larger clone lies one nucleotide away. This chain connects TRBV12-3 or TRBV12-4 to TRBJ2-1, with D uncertain. V lost 2 bases and J lost 5, with 13 bases in between. This CDR3 contains 15 residues. The CDR3 protein is CASSLWPLLHNEQFF. The CDR3 DNA follows: TGTGCCAGCAGTTTATGGCCCCTCCTCCACAATGAGCAGTTCTTC.

In the case of this clonotype: A much larger clone lies one base from this, so it may be a read error. Here the CDR3 DNA reads TGTGCCAGCAACCAGAGGGGGCGGGAGACCCAGTACTTC. Translated, it gives CASNQRGRETQYF. The gene calls are TRBV9 and TRBJ2-5, with 7 bases identical to TRBD1. The CDR3 spans 13 residues. Germline assignment: CDR1 SGDLS and CDR2 YYNGEE. J lost 5 bases, V lost 6 bases, and 7 bases had no gene match.

In regard to this clonotype: A much larger clone lies a single base off, so this may be a read error. The rearrangement uses TRBV28 and TRBJ2-1; 8 nucleotides agree with TRBD1. Germline V gene data show CDR1 as MDHEN and CDR2 as SYDVKM. The CDR3 is 15 amino acids. The CDR3 spells CASRFDRGRINERFF. DNA for the CDR3: TGTGCCAGCAGATTTGACAGGGGCCGGATCAATGAGCGGTTCTTC.

About this clonotype: A read error may account for a junction end that differs from germline. The rearrangement joins TRBV2 to TRBJ2-2, with D possibly TRBD1 on 5 matching bases. Germline V gives CDR1 SNHLY, CDR2 FYNNEI. The CDR3 length is 15 residues. The CDR3 coding sequence is TGTGCCAGCAGTGAATTCCAGGGTAGCACCGAGGAGCTGTTTTTT. This gives the protein CASSEFQGSTEELFF. The full variable domain, with the rest looked up from reference TRBV2 and TRBJ2-2, is EPEVTQTPSHQVTQMGQEVILRCVPISNHLYFYWYRQILGQKVEFLVSFYNNEISEKSEIFDDQFSVERPDGSNFTLKIRSTKLEDSAMYFCASSEFQGSTEELFFGEGSRLTVL.

The table lists this clonotype with a few counts. The chain couples TRBV6-1 to TRBJ1-5; 9 nucleotides match TRBD1. Germline assignment: CDR1 MNHNS and CDR2 SASEGT. Trimming removed 6 bases from V and 1 base from J; junction bases left unmatched: 13. This CDR3 has 18 amino acids. The DNA for the CDR3 is TGTGCCAGCAGCGGCCTGACAGGGGGTCTGTTCAGCAATCAGCCCCAGCATTTT. The encoded protein is CASSGLTGGLFSNQPQHF.

This chain connects TRBV3-1 to TRBJ1-2; possibly TRBD1 for D (6 bases). The CDR3 sequence is 14 residues long. Germline V lookup: CDR1 LGHDT, CDR2 YNNKEL (reference sequence). V dropped 0 bases and J dropped 8 bases, with 13 bases sitting between them. CDR3 loop: CASSQEDRGGGYTF. The CDR3, as DNA: TGTGCCAGCAGCCAAGAAGACCGAGGGGGAGGCTACACCTTC.

Note on this clonotype: This may arise from a read error, as a much more abundant clone is one base away. This sequence joins TRBV6-5 and TRBJ1-6; D remains ambiguous. The CDR3 extends over 14 amino acids. Looked up from germline, CDR1 is MNHEY and CDR2 is SVGAGI. The ends were cut back, 4 bases at V and 6 bases at J, with 10 bases in the middle. The CDR3 DNA follows: TGTGCCAGCAGTTGGACTCGGGGTAATTCACCCCTCCACTTT. Its protein product is CASSWTRGNSPLHF.

V is TRBV30 and J is TRBJ1-2, with D perhaps matching TRBD1 (6 bases). Germline lookup yields CDR1 GTSNPN and CDR2 SVGIG (reference sequence). CDR3 size: 13 residues. Trimming cost V 3 bases and J 7 bases, with 15 bases left between them. CDR3 loop: CAWSLQGGGGYTF. DNA for the CDR3: TGTGCCTGGAGCTTACAGGGTGGGGGTGGCTACACCTTC.

This clonotype was picked up many times. The V gene is TRBV7-2, the J gene TRBJ2-1, with D uncertain. This CDR3 comprises 14 residues. The V and J ends lost 8 bases and 3 bases respectively, with 14 bases between them. The germline V gene has CDR1 SGHTA and CDR2 FQGNSA. CDR3 DNA sequence: TGTGCCAGCGATGAAGGCAGGATCTACAATGAGCAGTTCTTC. Its protein product is CASDEGRIYNEQFF.

Regarding this clonotype: A read error is possible here, since a much larger clone lies one base away. The chain carries TRBV6-1 and TRBJ2-7; D may be TRBD1 or TRBD2 (6 bases each). V lost 3 bases and J 7 bases, leaving 13 bases between the germline ends. The CDR3 has 13 residues. In germline, CDR1 is MNHNS, CDR2 SASEGT. This chain's CDR3 is CASSELGGGEQYF. The CDR3 bases are TGTGCCAGCAGTGAGTTAGGGGGAGGTGAGCAGTACTTC.

The rearrangement links TRBV24-1 to TRBJ2-3; 11 bases match TRBD1. Trimming at V came to 4 bases and at J to 3 bases, leaving 5 bases not matched to a gene. The length of the CDR3 is 16 residues. Germline loops: CDR1 KGHDR, CDR2 SFDVKD. Here the CDR3 reads CATSEQDRGRTDTQYF. DNA of the CDR3: TGTGCCACCAGTGAGCAGGACAGGGGGCGGACAGATACGCAGTATTTT.

The sample holds many counts of this clonotype. This chain links TRBV15 with TRBJ2-1; 10 bases fit TRBD2. The ends lost 5 bases at V and 4 bases at J; junction bases unmatched: 5. There are 15 residues in the CDR3. Germline assignment: CDR1 LNHNV and CDR2 YYDKDF (reference sequence). CDR3 nucleotides: TGTGCCACCAGCTTAGCGGGGGGACCTTACAATGAGCAGTTCTTC. Protein: CATSLAGGPYNEQFF. Drawing the rest from reference TRBV15 and TRBJ2-1, the complete variable domain is DAMVIQNPRYQVTQFGKPVTLSCSQTLNHNVMYWYQQKSSQAPKLLFHYYDKDFNNEADTPDNFQSRRPNTSFCFLDIRSPGLGDTAMYLCATSLAGGPYNEQFFGPGTRLTVL.